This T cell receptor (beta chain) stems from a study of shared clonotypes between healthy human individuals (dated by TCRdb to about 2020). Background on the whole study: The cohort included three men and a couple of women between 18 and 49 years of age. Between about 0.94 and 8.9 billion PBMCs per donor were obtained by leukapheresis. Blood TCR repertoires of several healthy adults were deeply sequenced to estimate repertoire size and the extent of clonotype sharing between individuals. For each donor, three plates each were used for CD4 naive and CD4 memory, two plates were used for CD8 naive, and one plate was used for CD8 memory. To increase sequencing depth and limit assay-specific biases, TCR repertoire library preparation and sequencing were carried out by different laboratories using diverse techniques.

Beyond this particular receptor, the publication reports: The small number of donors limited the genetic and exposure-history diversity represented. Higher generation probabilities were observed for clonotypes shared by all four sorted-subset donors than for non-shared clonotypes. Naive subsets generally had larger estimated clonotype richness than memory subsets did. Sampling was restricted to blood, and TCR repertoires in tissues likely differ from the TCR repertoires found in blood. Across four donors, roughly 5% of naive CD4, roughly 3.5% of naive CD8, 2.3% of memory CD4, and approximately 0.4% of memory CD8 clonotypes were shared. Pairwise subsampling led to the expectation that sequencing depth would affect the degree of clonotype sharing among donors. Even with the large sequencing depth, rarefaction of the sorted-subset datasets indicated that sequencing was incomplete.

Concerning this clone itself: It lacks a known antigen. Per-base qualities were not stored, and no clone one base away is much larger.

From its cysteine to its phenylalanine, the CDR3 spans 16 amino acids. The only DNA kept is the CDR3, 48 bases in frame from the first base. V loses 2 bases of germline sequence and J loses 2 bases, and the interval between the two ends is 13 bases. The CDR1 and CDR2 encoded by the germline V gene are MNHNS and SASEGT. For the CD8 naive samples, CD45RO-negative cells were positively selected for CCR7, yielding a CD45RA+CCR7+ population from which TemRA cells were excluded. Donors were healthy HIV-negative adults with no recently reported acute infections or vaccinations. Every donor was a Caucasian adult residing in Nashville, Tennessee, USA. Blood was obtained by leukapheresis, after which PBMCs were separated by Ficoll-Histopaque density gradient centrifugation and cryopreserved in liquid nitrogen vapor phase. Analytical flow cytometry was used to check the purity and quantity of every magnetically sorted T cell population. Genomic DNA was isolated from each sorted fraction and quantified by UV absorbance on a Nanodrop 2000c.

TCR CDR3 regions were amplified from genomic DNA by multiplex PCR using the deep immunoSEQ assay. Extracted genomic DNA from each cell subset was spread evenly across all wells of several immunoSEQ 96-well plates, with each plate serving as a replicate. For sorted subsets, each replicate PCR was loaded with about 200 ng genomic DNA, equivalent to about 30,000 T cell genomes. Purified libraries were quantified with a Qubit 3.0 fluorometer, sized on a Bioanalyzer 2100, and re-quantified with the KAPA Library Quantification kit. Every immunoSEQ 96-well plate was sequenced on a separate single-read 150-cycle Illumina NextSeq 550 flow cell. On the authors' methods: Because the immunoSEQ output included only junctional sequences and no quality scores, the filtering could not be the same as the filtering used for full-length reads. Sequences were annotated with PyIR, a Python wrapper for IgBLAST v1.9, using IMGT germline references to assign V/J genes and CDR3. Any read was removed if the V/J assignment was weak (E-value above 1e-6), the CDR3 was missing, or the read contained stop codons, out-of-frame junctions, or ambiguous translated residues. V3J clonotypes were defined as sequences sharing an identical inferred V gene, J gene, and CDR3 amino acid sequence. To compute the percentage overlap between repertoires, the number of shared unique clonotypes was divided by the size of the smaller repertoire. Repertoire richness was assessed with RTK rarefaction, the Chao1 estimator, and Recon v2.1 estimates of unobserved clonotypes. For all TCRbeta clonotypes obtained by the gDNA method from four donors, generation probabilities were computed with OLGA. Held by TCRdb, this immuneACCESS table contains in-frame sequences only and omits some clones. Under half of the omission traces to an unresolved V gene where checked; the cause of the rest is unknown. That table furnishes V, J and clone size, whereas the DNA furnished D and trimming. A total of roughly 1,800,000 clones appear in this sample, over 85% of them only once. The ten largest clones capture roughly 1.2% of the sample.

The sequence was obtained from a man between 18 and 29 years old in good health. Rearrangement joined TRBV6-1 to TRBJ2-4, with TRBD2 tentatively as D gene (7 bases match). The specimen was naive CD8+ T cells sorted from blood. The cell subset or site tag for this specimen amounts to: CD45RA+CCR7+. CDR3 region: CASSERGEGTKNIQYF. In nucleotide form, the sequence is TGTGCCAGCAGTGAAAGGGGGGAGGGAACCAAAAACATTCAGTACTTC.